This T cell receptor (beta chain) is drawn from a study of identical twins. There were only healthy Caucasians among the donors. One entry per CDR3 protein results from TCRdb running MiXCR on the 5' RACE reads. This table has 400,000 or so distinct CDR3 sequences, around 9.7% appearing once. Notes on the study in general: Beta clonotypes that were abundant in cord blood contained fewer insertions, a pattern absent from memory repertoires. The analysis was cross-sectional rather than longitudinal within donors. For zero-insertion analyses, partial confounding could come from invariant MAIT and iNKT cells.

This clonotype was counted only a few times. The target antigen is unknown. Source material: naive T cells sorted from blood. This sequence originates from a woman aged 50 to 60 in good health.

CDR3 bases: TGTGCCAGCAGCTCCGATACAGGGTCAGTAGTCAATGAGCAGTTCTTC. Residues: CASSSDTGSVVNEQFF. This chain joins TRBV5-6 and TRBJ2-1; tentatively, D is TRBD1 (6 bases). The length of the CDR3 is 16 residues. Germline V CDR1 and CDR2: SGHDT, YYEEEE. Trimming left V 3 bases short and J 6 bases short, with 19 bases between.